The 29 T cell receptor beta chains given below trace back to one sample, sequenced in a study of sequential checkpoint blockade in melanoma. TCRdb's table, derived via immunoSEQ multiplex PCR, lists solely in-frame clones and lacks some. The sample carries more than 15,000 clones, approximately 72% recorded once. As to treatment: randomized to nivolumab then ipilimumab (arm A) or the reverse (arm B). The sample in question was CD8+ T cells sorted from blood (inferred from file names), obtained from a patient given nivolumab and ipilimumab in sequence. These receptor sequences come from a human donor with melanoma.

The V gene is TRBV7-9, the J gene TRBJ2-5; D is undetermined. The tail of the sequence fits TRBJ2-7 better, so the J call may be wrong. Germline V gene data show CDR1 as SEHNR and CDR2 as FQNEAQ (reference sequence). The CDR3 runs 13 residues. The CDR3 sequence is CASSFAITYEQYF. Here the CDR3 DNA reads TGTGCCAGCAGCTTTGCCATAACGTACGAGCAGTACTTC.

The rearrangement uses TRBV11-2 and TRBJ1-2; a weak D match, TRBD1 (5 bases). Germline CDR1 is SGHAT and CDR2 is FQNNGV. The CDR3 covers 16 residues. V lost 0 bases to trimming and J lost 6 bases, with 17 bases between them. CDR3 in amino acids: CASSLDVQETLNGYTF. As DNA, the CDR3 is TGTGCCAGCAGCTTAGATGTACAGGAGACTTTGAATGGCTACACCTTC.

The rearrangement uses TRBV10-3 and TRBJ2-7; a possible D gene is TRBD1 (6 bases). Germline V gene lookup returns CDR1 ENHRY and CDR2 SYGVKD. The CDR3 is 16 amino acids. Trimming removed 2 bases at V and 0 bases at J, with 14 bases between. The CDR3 loop is CAISEIHRAPSYEQYF. The CDR3 bases are TGTGCCATCAGTGAGATTCACAGGGCCCCCTCCTACGAGCAGTACTTC.

The chain uses TRBV7-9 and TRBJ1-3, with D uncertain. From germline, CDR1 is SEHNR and CDR2 FQNEAQ (reference sequence). The V gene lost 4 bases and the J gene lost 0 bases, with 16 bases spanning the gap. CDR3 size: 17 residues. The DNA for the CDR3 is TGTGCCAGCAGCTCAAACCGACTCAATTCCTCTGGAAACACCATATATTTT. Amino acid sequence: CASSSNRLNSSGNTIYF. The full variable domain, with the rest looked up from reference TRBV7-9 and TRBJ1-3, is DTGVSQNPRHKITKRGQNVTFRCDPISEHNRLYWYRQTLGQGPEFLTYFQNEAQLEKSRLLSDRFSAERPKGSFSTLEIQRTEQGDSAMYLCASSSNRLNSSGNTIYFGEGSWLTVV.

The genes are TRBV6-5 and TRBJ1-2, with 9 bases that match TRBD1. There are 15 residues in the CDR3. After removal of 6 bases from V and 3 bases from J, the junction contained 8 bases not matched to a gene. Germline V lookup: CDR1 MNHEY, CDR2 SVGAGI. The CDR3 loop reads CASRVNRGRDYGYTF. The CDR3 DNA reads TGTGCCAGCAGGGTAAACAGGGGGCGCGACTATGGCTACACCTTC.

The chain carries TRBV5-6 and TRBJ2-5; tentatively, D is TRBD1 (5 bases). Judging by the DNA end, TRBJ2-7 fits better; the J call may be wrong. CDR1 and CDR2 (germline): SGHDT, YYEEEE. The CDR3 runs to 14 residues. The CDR3 sequence: CASSKYDSIYEQYF. In DNA form, the CDR3 reads TGTGCCAGCAGCAAGTATGACAGTATCTACGAGCAGTACTTC.

The gene calls are TRBV5-6 and TRBJ2-6; D gene uncertain. CDR1 is SGHDT, CDR2 YYEEEE, per germline. With 3 bases removed from V and 0 bases from J, the gap between germline ends came to 4 bases. CDR3 length equals 14 residues. CDR3 protein: CASSSGSGANVLTF. Here the CDR3 DNA reads TGTGCCAGCAGCTCCGGCTCTGGGGCCAACGTCCTGACTTTC.

This chain connects TRBV5-1 to TRBJ2-1; TRBD2 might be the D (6 bases). The V gene lost 3 bases and the J gene lost 3 bases, with 13 bases spanning the gap. Per the germline V gene, CDR1 is SGHRS and CDR2 is YFSETQ. The CDR3 covers 15 residues. The CDR3 protein is CASSSGVKDYNEQFF. The CDR3 DNA sequence: TGCGCCAGCAGCTCGGGGGTAAAGGACTACAATGAGCAGTTCTTC. The full variable domain, rest sourced from reference TRBV5-1 and TRBJ2-1, is KAGVTQTPRYLIKTRGQQVTLSCSPISGHRSVSWYQQTPGQGLQFLFEYFSETQRNKGNFPGRFSGRQFSNSRSEMNVSTLELGDSALYLCASSSGVKDYNEQFFGPGTRLTVL.

This clone was recorded once. The gene calls are TRBV5-5 and TRBJ1-1, with a weak D call TRBD1 (5 bases). This CDR3 contains 15 residues. V gave up 6 bases and J gave up 5 bases, with 20 bases separating them. The germline CDR1 and CDR2 sequences are SGHKS and YYEKEE (reference sequence). The CDR3 coding sequence is TGTGCCAGCATCCTGGCCGGGTCAGGGTGGACTGAAGCTTTCTTT. Translation gives CASILAGSGWTEAFF.

V and J are TRBV7-9 and TRBJ2-7; D may be TRBD1 (5 bases). CDR3 size: 13 residues. V lost 6 bases to trimming and J lost 0 bases, with 9 bases between them. Germline CDR1 is SEHNR and CDR2 is FQNEAQ (reference sequence). CDR3 sequence: CASRRDSSYEQYF. As DNA, the CDR3 is TGTGCCAGCAGGCGCGACAGCTCCTACGAGCAGTACTTC.

This chain links TRBV10-2 with TRBJ1-2; no clear D. The CDR3 is 14 residues long. V was pared by 2 bases and J by 4 bases, with 11 bases between. CDR1 and CDR2 from the germline V gene are WSHSY and SAAADI. Here the CDR3 DNA reads TGCGCCAGCAGTGAGGTGGCGGGAATCTATGGCTACACCTTC. Translation gives CASSEVAGIYGYTF.

The chain carries TRBV28 and TRBJ1-2; D uncertain. V lost 8 bases, J lost 4 bases, and 11 bases lay in between. The CDR3 is made up of 12 amino acids. Germline V gene data show CDR1 as MDHEN and CDR2 as SYDVKM. The CDR3 nucleotides are TGTGCCAGCCACCGGGAGGGCTATGGCTACACCTTC. It codes for CASHREGYGYTF.

The chain couples TRBV27 to TRBJ2-7, with D uncertain. The CDR3 runs 12 residues. In germline, CDR1 is MNHEY, CDR2 SMNVEV (reference sequence). Trimming shortened V by 6 bases and J by 3 bases, and 9 bases separated the two germline ends. The CDR3 DNA reads TGTGCCAGCAGCCTGACGGGCTACGAGCAGTACTTC. Residues: CASSLTGYEQYF.

A few counts support this clone. J is TRBJ2-1 and V is TRBV5-4; the D gene is possibly TRBD2 (6 bases). Germline values: CDR1 SGHNT, CDR2 YYREEE (reference sequence). V lost 5 bases to trimming and J lost 1 base, with 19 bases between them. This CDR3 has 17 residues. CDR3 residues: CASSLPPGVLSYNEQFF. In DNA, the CDR3 is TGTGCCAGCAGTCTGCCCCCGGGAGTTCTATCCTACAATGAGCAGTTCTTC.

The chain employs TRBV19 and TRBJ2-7; TRBD1 aligns across 10 bases. CDR1 and CDR2 from the germline V gene are LNHDA and SQIVND (reference sequence). The CDR3 is 16 residues long. J lost 3 bases, V lost 4 bases, and 9 bases had no gene match. CDR3 in amino acids: CASSTSRDRGHYEQYF. The CDR3 nucleotides read TGTGCCAGTAGTACCTCCAGGGACAGGGGACACTACGAGCAGTACTTC.

This clone was picked up a small number of times. The chain couples TRBV7-9 to TRBJ1-5; TRBD1 agrees at 8 bases. The CDR3 runs 18 residues. CDR1 and CDR2 from the germline V gene are SEHNR and FQNEAQ (reference sequence). With V trimmed by 5 bases and J by 1 base, 13 bases remained unmatched. DNA of the CDR3: TGTGCCAGCAGCCACCCGGGCCAGGGGGCCTTGAGCAATCAGCCCCAGCATTTT. This gives the protein CASSHPGQGALSNQPQHF. The whole variable domain, remainder taken from reference TRBV7-9 and TRBJ1-5, is DTGVSQNPRHKITKRGQNVTFRCDPISEHNRLYWYRQTLGQGPEFLTYFQNEAQLEKSRLLSDRFSAERPKGSFSTLEIQRTEQGDSAMYLCASSHPGQGALSNQPQHFGDGTRLSIL.

The rearrangement joins TRBV10-2 to TRBJ2-7; 11 nucleotides match TRBD2. CDR1 is WSHSY and CDR2 is SAAADI in the germline V gene. V trimming: 0 bases; J trimming: 0 bases; junction bases outside the gene matches: 10. The CDR3 consists of 19 residues. The CDR3 nucleotides read TGCGCCAGCAGTGAGTCGACTAGCGGGGAATTCCCGAGCTCCTACGAGCAGTACTTC. Protein product: CASSESTSGEFPSSYEQYF.

The chain combines TRBV11-3 with TRBJ1-1; D not certain. Germline-derived CDR1 and CDR2 are SGHNT and YENEEA. The CDR3 sequence is 14 residues long. Trimming took 4 bases from V and 1 from J, leaving 10 bases between them. The chain's CDR3 is CASSSGSENTEAFF. In DNA form, the CDR3 reads TGTGCCAGCAGCTCCGGGAGCGAGAACACTGAAGCTTTCTTT. The whole variable domain, filled in from reference TRBV11-3 and TRBJ1-1, reads EAGVVQSPRYKIIEKKQPVAFWCNPISGHNTLYWYLQNLGQGPELLIRYENEEAVDDSQLPKDRFSAERLKGVDSTLKIQPAELGDSAVYLCASSSGSENTEAFFGQGTRLTVV.

The rearrangement uses TRBV19 and TRBJ1-2; 8 bases match TRBD1. The ends lost 2 bases at V and 7 bases at J; junction bases unmatched: 3. Germline V gives CDR1 LNHDA, CDR2 SQIVND (reference sequence). There are 13 residues in the CDR3. The CDR3 region is CASSISGGFGYTF. The CDR3 nucleotides read TGTGCCAGTAGTATATCAGGGGGCTTTGGCTACACCTTC.

V is TRBV19 and J is TRBJ2-1; 10 bases fit TRBD2. The CDR3 is 15 amino acids. Looked up from germline, CDR1 is LNHDA and CDR2 is SQIVND (reference sequence). J lost 3 bases, V lost 3 bases, and 2 bases had no gene match. The chain's CDR3 is CASSIGTSVYNEQFF. DNA of the CDR3: TGTGCCAGTAGTATCGGGACTAGCGTCTACAATGAGCAGTTCTTC.

This clone was observed a few times. The chain couples TRBV10-2 to TRBJ1-1, with 10 bases fitting TRBD1. CDR1 is WSHSY, CDR2 SAAADI, per germline. With V trimmed by 6 bases and J by 5 bases, 6 bases remained unmatched. The CDR3 totals 14 residues. DNA of the CDR3: TGCGCCAGCAGGACAGGGGGCTCGGGGACTGAAGCTTTCTTT. It yields the protein CASRTGGSGTEAFF.

This clone was detected only a few times. This rearrangement joins TRBV28 to TRBJ1-5; D is ambiguous. Looked up from germline, CDR1 is MDHEN and CDR2 is SYDVKM. V gave up 10 bases and J gave up 4 bases, with 14 bases separating them. There are 13 residues in the CDR3. CDR3 protein: CAIEAGSNQPQHF. CDR3 nucleotides: TGTGCCATCGAGGCGGGTTCAAATCAGCCCCAGCATTTT.

By sample fraction, this clone is large. The chain employs TRBV28 and TRBJ2-6, with 7 nucleotides matching TRBD1. V shed 7 bases and J 4 bases; nucleotides not matched to a gene: 10. The CDR3 spans 16 residues. Germline V gene sequence: CDR1 MDHEN, CDR2 SYDVKM. The CDR3 here is CASTYTGDSGANVLTF. The CDR3 DNA sequence: TGTGCCAGCACCTATACAGGGGATTCGGGGGCCAACGTCCTGACTTTC.

This rearrangement joins TRBV19 to TRBJ1-5, with D hard to call. In germline, CDR1 is LNHDA, CDR2 SQIVND (reference sequence). This CDR3 spans 12 amino acids. V dropped 7 bases and J dropped 4 bases, with 8 bases sitting between them. The CDR3, as DNA: TGTGCCAGTAACATCCCGAATCAGCCCCAGCATTTT. It is translated as CASNIPNQPQHF.

V usage is TRBV6-5 and J usage is TRBJ2-7; TRBD2 is a possible D gene (5 bases). The CDR3 covers 12 residues. CDR1 is MNHEY and CDR2 is SVGAGI in the germline V gene. V lost 6 bases to trimming and J lost 6 bases, with 12 bases between them. The CDR3 is CASRTFGVEQYF. The CDR3 region has the DNA TGTGCCAGCAGAACCTTCGGGGTCGAGCAGTACTTC.

The chain employs TRBV19 and TRBJ2-7, with TRBD2 identical over 9 bases. Unmatched junction bases numbered 6, after V lost 3 bases and J lost 6 bases. The CDR3 extends over 14 amino acids. Germline V gene data show CDR1 as LNHDA and CDR2 as SQIVND (reference sequence). CDR3 nucleotide sequence: TGTGCCAGTAGTATTCCGGGACTAGCTCGCGAGCAGTACTTC. Its protein product is CASSIPGLAREQYF.

The chain recombines TRBV27 with TRBJ2-7, with 7 bases matching TRBD2. J was trimmed by 1 base and V by 2 bases; bases with no gene match: 5. In germline, CDR1 is MNHEY, CDR2 SMNVEV (reference sequence). CDR3 length: 15 residues. The DNA for the CDR3 is TGTGCCAGCAGTTTAGGGACTATACCTTCCTACGAGCAGTACTTC. Amino acid sequence: CASSLGTIPSYEQYF.

The chain carries TRBV7-9 and TRBJ1-1; possibly TRBD1 for D (6 bases). There are 12 residues in the CDR3. V dropped 4 bases and J dropped 6 bases, with 9 bases sitting between them. Germline V gives CDR1 SEHNR, CDR2 FQNEAQ (reference sequence). The CDR3 region has the DNA TGTGCCAGCAGCTCACAGGGCCCTGAAGCTTTCTTT. This translates into CASSSQGPEAFF.

This sequence joins TRBV6-5 and TRBJ1-1; D is perhaps TRBD1 (6 bases). Germline values: CDR1 MNHEY, CDR2 SVGAGI. CDR3 length: 14 amino acids. The V end was cut by 4 bases, the J end by 5 bases, with 14 bases between. CDR3 sequence: CASSWNQGRTEAFF. CDR3 bases: TGTGCCAGCAGTTGGAACCAGGGGCGAACTGAAGCTTTCTTT.